This T cell receptor beta chain was recovered during a study of blood T cell repertoires in COVID-19. Some clones are missing from TCRdb's copy, which holds only in-frame ones; the method was immunoSEQ multiplex PCR. Counted here are roughly 69,000 clones, more than 80% occurring once; the ten biggest clones make up less than 15%. V lost 7 bases to trimming and J lost 6 bases; unmatched junction nucleotides: 8. There are 12 residues in the CDR3. Germline V CDR1 and CDR2: SQVTM, ANQGSEA. What was sequenced was peripheral blood. This clonotype originated in a man aged 50-60 years with COVID-19, enrolled during active disease. The chain carries TRBV29-1 and TRBJ2-7; 8 positions match TRBD1. This CDR3 reads CSARQGQGEQYF. In DNA, the CDR3 is TGCAGCGCTAGACAAGGACAGGGCGAGCAGTACTTC.